A selection of T cell receptor beta chains follows, all from one sample in a study of CD8 T cells in ankylosing spondylitis. One entry per CDR3 protein results from TCRdb running MiXCR on the 5' RACE reads. Among a few hundred thousand distinct CDR3 sequences, around 22% were seen once, and the ten largest hold about a sixth. The sample taken for sequencing was blood, either unsorted or a sorted T cell fraction (not recorded which). Receptor source: a male donor with ankylosing spondylitis. Both conserved end residues are part of each CDR3. The order of the fields is clone size, V gene, D gene, J gene, CDR3 protein, CDR3 DNA. D genes are given only for firm matches. Expanded clones are given a class, and other clones once, few, many or no size at all.

>.|TRBV10-3|.|TRBJ2-6
CAISESGASSGANVLTF
TGTGCCATCAGTGAGTCTGGAGCGTCCTCTGGGGCCAACGTCCTGACTTTC
>few|TRBV24-1|.|TRBJ2-6
CATSDPTGSGANVLTF
TGTGCCACCAGTGACCCTACAGGGTCTGGGGCCAACGTCCTGACTTTC
>.|TRBV12-3/TRBV12-4|.|TRBJ2-5
CASRQGGRRETQYF
TGTGCCAGTCGTCAGGGGGGGCGGCGAGAGACCCAGTACTTC
>.|TRBV6-6|.|TRBJ2-5
CASRKIGAETQYF
TGTGCCAGCAGAAAGATAGGGGCAGAGACCCAGTACTTC
>many|TRBV20-1|.|TRBJ2-5
CSARPGFGGYQETQYF
TGCAGTGCTAGACCGGGGTTTGGCGGATACCAAGAGACCCAGTACTTC
>few|TRBV27|TRBD2|TRBJ2-7
CASMGWEASGSYEQYF
TGTGCCAGCATGGGGTGGGAAGCTAGCGGGTCTTACGAGCAGTACTTC
>.|TRBV9|.|TRBJ2-5
CASSVDLAGIQETQYF
TGTGCCAGCAGCGTAGATCTGGCGGGGATCCAAGAGACCCAGTACTTC
>.|TRBV15|.|TRBJ2-1
CATSRRLGGGAIYVPDNEQFF
TGTGCCACCAGCAGGAGGCTAGGAGGGGGCGCGATTTATGTACCGGACAATGAGCAGTTCTTC
>.|TRBV9|.|TRBJ1-1
CASSSRDLDTEAFF
TGTGCCAGCAGCTCCAGGGATTTGGACACTGAAGCTTTCTTT
>few|TRBV20-1|.|TRBJ2-7
CSVRTENYEQYF
TGCAGTGTCCGGACAGAGAACTACGAGCAGTACTTC
>few|TRBV20-1|.|TRBJ1-2
CSANGGQGLSGYTF
TGCAGTGCTAACGGGGGGCAGGGGCTGAGTGGCTACACCTTC
>.|TRBV28|TRBD2|TRBJ2-3
CASRPGGSTDTQYF
TGTGCCAGCAGGCCGGGGGGTAGCACAGATACGCAGTATTTT
>many|TRBV5-6|.|TRBJ2-2
CASSLSVTGELFF
TGTGCCAGCAGCTTGTCCGTCACCGGGGAGCTGTTTTTT
>few|TRBV5-1|TRBD1|TRBJ1-1
CASSLASGGLNTEAFF
TGCGCCAGCAGCTTGGCGTCAGGGGGATTAAACACTGAAGCTTTCTTT
>.|TRBV18|.|TRBJ2-1
CASSPRRYSGEQFF
TGTGCCAGCTCACCACGGAGGTATAGCGGTGAGCAGTTCTTC
>.|TRBV7-3|TRBD2|TRBJ2-5
CASSLTGTSGTETQYF
TGTGCCAGCAGCTTAACCGGGACTAGCGGGACGGAGACCCAGTACTTC
>few|TRBV5-1|.|TRBJ2-7
CASSHGDYRDNEQYF
TGCGCCAGCAGCCACGGGGACTACCGGGACAACGAGCAGTACTTC
>.|TRBV19|TRBD1|TRBJ2-2
CASRTGRNTGELFF
TGTGCCAGCAGGACAGGGCGGAACACCGGGGAGCTGTTTTTT
>few|TRBV11-1|.|TRBJ2-2
CASSARDGSVGGTGELFF
TGTGCCAGCAGCGCCCGGGACGGCAGCGTAGGGGGCACCGGGGAGCTGTTTTTT
>.|TRBV3-1|.|TRBJ1-3
CASTQQVSGNTIYF
TGTGCCAGTACCCAACAGGTCTCTGGAAACACCATATATTTT
>.|TRBV20-1|TRBD2|TRBJ2-5
CSAPSLAGVLQETQYF
TGCAGTGCCCCCTCTTTAGCGGGAGTCCTCCAAGAGACCCAGTACTTC
>few|TRBV12-3/TRBV12-4|.|TRBJ1-5
CASSFGHNQPQHF
TGTGCCAGCAGTTTCGGCCATAATCAGCCCCAGCATTTT
>.|TRBV5-1|TRBD1|TRBJ2-7
CASSHPGGEYEQYF
TGCGCCAGCAGCCATCCAGGGGGCGAGTACGAGCAGTACTTC
>once|TRBV18|TRBD1|TRBJ1-1
CASSADRDTEAFF
TGTGCCAGCTCAGCGGACAGGGACACTGAAGCTTTCTTT
>many|TRBV29-1|.|TRBJ2-7
CSVAPMGAGEQYF
TGCAGCGTCGCCCCGATGGGAGCGGGCGAGCAGTACTTC
>.|TRBV6-5|TRBD1|TRBJ1-2
CASSYTLDRVIGYTF
TGTGCCAGCAGTTACACCCTCGACAGGGTAATTGGCTACACCTTC
>once|TRBV11-3|.|TRBJ1-1
CASSLEADTEAFF
TGTGCCAGCAGCTTAGAGGCGGACACTGAAGCTTTCTTT
>.|TRBV12-3/TRBV12-4|.|TRBJ2-5
CASSLTSIKTQYF
TGTGCCAGCAGCTTGACTAGTATAAAGACCCAGTACTTC
>.|TRBV11-2|TRBD1|TRBJ2-5
CASSQGQGDYETQYF
TGTGCCAGCAGCCAGGGACAGGGGGATTATGAGACCCAGTACTTC
>.|TRBV7-2|.|TRBJ1-2
CASSLAPSGGYTF
TGTGCCAGCAGCTTAGCGCCCTCAGGAGGCTACACCTTC
>few|TRBV12-3/TRBV12-4|TRBD2|TRBJ2-7
CASSLTSGISYEQYF
TGTGCCAGCAGCCTAACTAGCGGGATCTCGTACGAGCAGTACTTC
>few|TRBV2|.|TRBJ2-2
CASSERSTLGGELFF
TGTGCCAGCAGTGAAAGGTCCACTTTGGGCGGGGAGCTGTTTTTT
>few|TRBV5-1|.|TRBJ2-1
CASSLEGGLGEQFF
TGCGCCAGCAGCTTGGAGGGCGGGTTGGGTGAGCAGTTCTTC
>.|TRBV5-1|.|TRBJ2-5
CASSLDGRGYQETQYF
TGCGCCAGCAGCTTGGACGGCAGGGGATATCAAGAGACCCAGTACTTC
>few|TRBV11-2|.|TRBJ2-6
CASSLDRLSGANVLTF
TGTGCCAGCAGCTTAGATCGGCTGTCTGGGGCCAACGTCCTGACTTTC
>few|TRBV10-3|TRBD2|TRBJ2-1
CAIGGTSGNNEQFF
TGTGCCATCGGGGGGACTAGCGGAAACAATGAGCAGTTCTTC
>.|TRBV12-3/TRBV12-4|TRBD1|TRBJ2-7
CASRGGTGSGYEQYF
TGTGCCAGCAGGGGGGGGACAGGGTCGGGCTACGAGCAGTACTTC
>few|TRBV20-1|.|TRBJ2-2
CSARGLRETNTGELFF
TGCAGTGCTAGAGGCCTCCGGGAGACGAACACCGGGGAGCTGTTTTTT
>.|TRBV1|.|TRBJ2-3
CTSSQGLAPRFPSTDTQYF
TGCACCAGCAGCCAGGGACTAGCGCCCCGTTTCCCGAGCACAGATACGCAGTATTTT
>.|TRBV12-3/TRBV12-4|TRBD1|TRBJ2-1
CASSLGQLGTGFNNEQFF
TGTGCCAGCAGTTTAGGGCAACTCGGGACAGGGTTTAACAATGAGCAGTTCTTC
>few|TRBV4-1|.|TRBJ2-5
CASSQLRGETQYF
TGCGCCAGCAGCCAGTTGCGCGGAGAGACCCAGTACTTC
>few|TRBV11-3|TRBD2|TRBJ2-7
CASSQRGGRDVYEQYF
TGTGCCAGCAGCCAAAGAGGCGGGAGGGACGTCTACGAGCAGTACTTC
>few|TRBV12-3/TRBV12-4|TRBD2|TRBJ2-7
CASSQDLAARYEQYF
TGTGCCAGCAGTCAAGATCTAGCGGCACGGTACGAGCAGTACTTC
>few|TRBV7-3|.|TRBJ2-2
CASSQQPNTGELFF
TGTGCCAGCAGCCAGCAGCCGAACACCGGGGAGCTGTTTTTT
>.|TRBV20-1|TRBD1|TRBJ2-7
CSARDRGYEQYF
TGCAGTGCTCGGGACAGGGGCTACGAGCAGTACTTC
>.|TRBV6-1|TRBD1|TRBJ2-5
CASSDGQGMGQETQYF
TGTGCCAGCAGTGACGGACAGGGGATGGGCCAAGAGACCCAGTACTTC
>.|TRBV4-3|.|TRBJ2-2
CASAGQSNTGELFF
TGCGCCAGCGCAGGACAGTCAAACACCGGGGAGCTGTTTTTT
>.|TRBV12-3/TRBV12-4|.|TRBJ1-3
CASSHRQALSHLSGNTIYF
TGTGCCAGCAGCCACCGACAGGCCCTCTCCCATCTCTCTGGAAACACCATATATTTT